This T cell receptor beta chain emerged from a study of shared clonotypes between healthy human individuals (TCRdb year 2020). Background for the entire study: The cohort included three men and a couple of women between 18 and 49 years of age. For each donor, three plates each were used for CD4 naive and CD4 memory, two plates were used for CD8 naive, and one plate was used for CD8 memory. Blood TCR repertoires of several healthy adults were deeply sequenced to estimate repertoire size and the extent of clonotype sharing between individuals. To increase sequencing depth and limit assay-specific biases, TCR repertoire library preparation and sequencing were carried out by different laboratories using diverse techniques. Each donor's leukapheresis produced roughly between roughly 0.85 and 9.5 billion PBMCs. What the authors observed across the whole study: Incomplete sequencing was indicated by rarefaction of sorted-subset datasets, despite the large sequencing depth. Compared with non-shared clonotypes, the clonotypes found in all four sorted-subset donors had higher generation probabilities. The genetic and exposure-history diversity represented was limited by the small number of donors. Sampling was limited to blood, and TCR repertoires in tissue likely differ from TCR repertoires in blood. Estimated clonotype richness was generally larger for naive than for memory subsets. About 5% of naive CD4, 3.5% of naive CD8, about 2.5% of memory CD4, and around 0.4% of memory CD8 clonotypes were shared across several donors. Pairwise subsampling indicated that sequencing depth was expected to affect the degree of clonotype sharing among donors.

As to this clone: Its antigen is unknown. No quality values exist for individual bases; no much larger clone is one base distant.

Using the deep immunoSEQ assay, multiplex PCR amplified TCR CDR3 regions from genomic DNA. Extracted genomic DNA from each cell subset was distributed evenly across all wells of several immunoSEQ 96-well plates, and each plate was treated as a replicate. For sorted subsets, each replicate PCR was loaded with about 0.2 ug genomic DNA, equivalent to approximately 33,000 T cell genomes. Purified libraries were measured with a Qubit 3.0 fluorometer, size-checked on a Bioanalyzer 2100, and measured again with the KAPA Library Quantification kit. A separate single-read 150-cycle Illumina NextSeq 550 flow cell was used to sequence each immunoSEQ 96-well plate. Processing in the source paper ran as follows. Because the immunoSEQ output included only junctional sequences and no quality scores, the filtering could not be the same as the filtering used for full-length reads. To assign V/J genes and CDR3, sequences were annotated using PyIR, a Python wrapper for IgBLAST v1.9, with IMGT germline references. Reads with weak V/J assignments (E-value above 1e-6), missing CDR3, stop codons, out-of-frame junctions, or ambiguous translated residues were removed. V3J clonotypes were defined by identical inferred V gene, J gene, and CDR3 amino acid sequence. Percentage overlap between repertoires was calculated by dividing the number of shared unique clonotypes by the size of the smaller repertoire. Richness of each repertoire was evaluated using RTK rarefaction, the Chao1 estimator, and Recon v2.1 estimates of unobserved clonotypes. OLGA was used to compute generation probabilities for all TCRbeta clonotypes that the gDNA method yielded from a handful of donors. Entries here come from immuneACCESS through TCRdb and include only in-frame sequences with V and J called. Some clones fail to appear in such tables; in the studies checked, an unresolved V gene covers under half of the shortfall, and the cause of the remainder is unknown. V, J and clone size are those of that table, while D and trimming were read from the DNA. Here the sample has approximately 620,000 clones; almost 97% occur a single time. Jointly, the top ten make up approximately 0.057% of the sample.

According to the germline V gene, CDR1 reads SGHDN and CDR2 reads FVKESK. Spanning cysteine to phenylalanine, the CDR3 consists of 16 amino acids. Only the CDR3 region is kept as DNA, spanning 48 bases read in frame from base 1. V is cut back by 4 bases and J by 0 bases, with 4 bases in the junction unmatched. Healthy HIV-negative adults with no recently reported acute infections or vaccinations were included as donors. Only Caucasian adults living in Nashville, Tennessee, USA were represented among the donors. Magnetic negative selection was used to enrich CD4+ T cells, after which naive cells were positively selected on CD45RA and the negative fraction became the memory subset. After blood collection by leukapheresis, PBMCs were isolated using Ficoll-Histopaque density gradient centrifugation and then cryopreserved in the vapor phase of liquid nitrogen. Analytical flow cytometry was used to check the purity and quantity of every magnetically sorted T cell population. Genomic DNA was isolated from every sorted fraction and measured by UV absorbance on a Nanodrop 2000c.

The sequence is built from TRBV14 and TRBJ1-4; TRBD1 agrees with 8 junctional bases. Sequenced sample: naive CD4+ T cells sorted from blood. Explained via the paper, the cell subset or site label denotes: CD45RA+ positively selected. The receptor was isolated from a woman between 25 and 40 years old in good health. The CDR3 in this case is CASSPGTGPTNEKLFF. The DNA is as follows: TGTGCCAGCAGCCCGGGGACAGGCCCAACTAATGAAAAACTGTTTTTT.